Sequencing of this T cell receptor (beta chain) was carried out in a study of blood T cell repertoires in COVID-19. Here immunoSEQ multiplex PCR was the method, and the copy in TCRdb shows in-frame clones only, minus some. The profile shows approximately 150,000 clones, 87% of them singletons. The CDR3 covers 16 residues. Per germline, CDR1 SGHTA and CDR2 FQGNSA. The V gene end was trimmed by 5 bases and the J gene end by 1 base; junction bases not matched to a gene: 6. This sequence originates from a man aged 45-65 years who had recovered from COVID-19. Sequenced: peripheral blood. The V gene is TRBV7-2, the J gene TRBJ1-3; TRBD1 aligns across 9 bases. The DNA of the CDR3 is TGTGCCAGCAGCCGTTCCGGGACAGGGTCTGGAAACACCATATATTTT. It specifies CASSRSGTGSGNTIYF.